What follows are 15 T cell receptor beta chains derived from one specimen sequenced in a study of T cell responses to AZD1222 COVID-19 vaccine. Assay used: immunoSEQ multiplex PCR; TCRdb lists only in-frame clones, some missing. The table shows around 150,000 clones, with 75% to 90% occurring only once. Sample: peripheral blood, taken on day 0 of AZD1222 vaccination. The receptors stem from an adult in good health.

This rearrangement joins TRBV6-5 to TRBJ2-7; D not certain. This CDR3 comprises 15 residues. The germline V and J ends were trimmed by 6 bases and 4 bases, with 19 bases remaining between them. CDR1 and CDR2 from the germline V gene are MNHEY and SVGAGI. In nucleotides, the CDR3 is TGTGCCAGCAGAACCTCGGGCGTGACAAAATACGAGCAGTACTTC. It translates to CASRTSGVTKYEQYF.

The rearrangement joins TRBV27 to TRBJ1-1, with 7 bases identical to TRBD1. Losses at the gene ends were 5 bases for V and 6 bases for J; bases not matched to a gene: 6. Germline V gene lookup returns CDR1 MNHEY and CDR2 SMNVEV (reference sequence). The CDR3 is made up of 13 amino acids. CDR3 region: CASSPRQGPEAFF. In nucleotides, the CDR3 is TGTGCCAGCAGTCCCCGACAGGGACCTGAAGCTTTCTTT.

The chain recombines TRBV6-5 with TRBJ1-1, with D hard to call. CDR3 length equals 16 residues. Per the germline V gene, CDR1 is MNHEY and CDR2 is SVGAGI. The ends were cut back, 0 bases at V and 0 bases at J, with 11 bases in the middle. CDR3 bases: TGTGCCAGCAGTTACTCCAGTCCTGTGATGAACACTGAAGCTTTCTTT. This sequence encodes CASSYSSPVMNTEAFF.

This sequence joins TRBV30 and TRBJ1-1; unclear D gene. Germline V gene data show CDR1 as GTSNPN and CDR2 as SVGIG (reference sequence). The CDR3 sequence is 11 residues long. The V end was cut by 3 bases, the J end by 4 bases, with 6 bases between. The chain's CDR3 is CAWRLGTEAFF. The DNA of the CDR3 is TGTGCCTGGAGGTTAGGCACTGAAGCTTTCTTT.

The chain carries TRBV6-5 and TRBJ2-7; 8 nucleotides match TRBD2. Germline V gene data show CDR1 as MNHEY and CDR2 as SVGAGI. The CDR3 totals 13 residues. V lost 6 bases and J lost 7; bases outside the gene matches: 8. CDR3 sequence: CASSLAGRREQYF. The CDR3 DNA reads TGTGCCAGCAGCTTAGCGGGAAGAAGGGAGCAGTACTTC.

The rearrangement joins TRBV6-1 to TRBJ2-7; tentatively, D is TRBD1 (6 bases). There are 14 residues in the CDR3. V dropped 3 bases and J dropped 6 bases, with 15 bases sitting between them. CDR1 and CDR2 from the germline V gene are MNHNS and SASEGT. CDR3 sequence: CASSDGLGAGEQYF. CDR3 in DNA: TGTGCCAGCAGTGATGGTTTGGGGGCCGGCGAGCAGTACTTC.

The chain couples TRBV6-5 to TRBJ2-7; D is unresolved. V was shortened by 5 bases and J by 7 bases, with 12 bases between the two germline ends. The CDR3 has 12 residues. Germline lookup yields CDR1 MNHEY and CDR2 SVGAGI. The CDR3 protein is CASSQTLREQYF. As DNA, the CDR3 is TGTGCCAGCAGTCAAACTTTAAGAGAGCAGTACTTC.

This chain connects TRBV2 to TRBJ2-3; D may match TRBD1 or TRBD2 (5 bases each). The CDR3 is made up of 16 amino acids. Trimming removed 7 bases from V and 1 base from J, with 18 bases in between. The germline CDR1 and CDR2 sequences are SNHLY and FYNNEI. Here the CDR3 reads CASIAGTNRGTDTQYF. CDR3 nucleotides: TGTGCCAGCATCGCCGGGACCAATAGGGGCACAGATACGCAGTATTTT.

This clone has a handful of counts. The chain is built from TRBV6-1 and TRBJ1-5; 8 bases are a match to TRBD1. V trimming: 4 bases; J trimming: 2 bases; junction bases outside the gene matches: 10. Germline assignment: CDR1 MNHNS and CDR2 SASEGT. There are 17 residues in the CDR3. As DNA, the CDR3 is TGTGCCAGCAGTGGCAGGGGGCCCTCAAATGGCAATCAGCCCCAGCATTTT. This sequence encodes CASSGRGPSNGNQPQHF.

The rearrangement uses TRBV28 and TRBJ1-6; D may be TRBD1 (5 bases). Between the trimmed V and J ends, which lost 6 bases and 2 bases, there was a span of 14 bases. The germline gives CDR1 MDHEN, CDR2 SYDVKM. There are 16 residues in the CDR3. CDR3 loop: CASSASGGAYNSPLHF. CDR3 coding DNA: TGTGCCAGCAGCGCCTCCGGGGGAGCCTATAATTCACCCCTCCACTTT.

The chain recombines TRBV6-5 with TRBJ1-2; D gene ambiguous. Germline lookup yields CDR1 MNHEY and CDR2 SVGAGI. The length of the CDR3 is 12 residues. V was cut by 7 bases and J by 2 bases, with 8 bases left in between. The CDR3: CASTHVNYGYTF. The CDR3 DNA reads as TGTGCCAGCACTCACGTAAACTATGGCTACACCTTC.

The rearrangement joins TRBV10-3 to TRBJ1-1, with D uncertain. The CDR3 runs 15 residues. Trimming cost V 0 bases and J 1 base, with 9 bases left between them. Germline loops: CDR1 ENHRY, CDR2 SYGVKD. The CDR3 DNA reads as TGTGCCATCAGTGAGTCAAGCCGGGGGAACACTGAAGCTTTCTTT. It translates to CAISESSRGNTEAFF.

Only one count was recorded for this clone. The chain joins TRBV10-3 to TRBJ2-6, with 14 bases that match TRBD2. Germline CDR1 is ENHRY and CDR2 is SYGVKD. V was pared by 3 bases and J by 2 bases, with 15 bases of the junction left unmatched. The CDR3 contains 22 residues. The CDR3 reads CAISDKVPTSGGATPGANVLTF. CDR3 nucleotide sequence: TGTGCCATCAGTGACAAGGTACCGACTAGCGGGGGGGCTACTCCTGGGGCCAACGTCCTGACTTTC.

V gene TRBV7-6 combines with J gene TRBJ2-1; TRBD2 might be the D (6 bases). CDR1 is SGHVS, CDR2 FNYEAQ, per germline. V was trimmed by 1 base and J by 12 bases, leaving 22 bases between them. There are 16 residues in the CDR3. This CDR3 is CASSLEAATALGGQFF. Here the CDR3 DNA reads TGTGCCAGCAGCTTAGAGGCAGCCACAGCTCTGGGGGGGCAGTTCTTC.

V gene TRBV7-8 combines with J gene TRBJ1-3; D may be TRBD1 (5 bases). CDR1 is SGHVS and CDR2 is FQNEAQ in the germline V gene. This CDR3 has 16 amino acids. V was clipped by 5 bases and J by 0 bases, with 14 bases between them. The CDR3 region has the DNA TGTGCCAGCAGCGTCCTCTCGACAGTCTCTGGAAACACCATATATTTT. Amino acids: CASSVLSTVSGNTIYF.